Shown below are 5 T cell receptor beta chains from a single sample sequenced in a study of T-cell reconstitution after alpha-beta-depleted transplantation in children. TCRbeta library preparation incorporated unique molecular identifiers. A single record per CDR3 protein comes from TCRdb applying MiXCR to the PCR reads. The table lists approximately 240,000 distinct CDR3 sequences, about 8.8% of them singletons. The sample here was PBMCs from the stem cell graft donor, taken from the stem cell graft. The receptor source for this set is a human donor who donated a stem cell graft to a child with SCID.

This clonotype has a count of ten or more. Here the CDR3 reads CASSEGTDGYTF. As DNA, the CDR3 is TGCGCCAGCAGCGAAGGGACTGATGGCTACACCTTC. V is TRBV5-1 and J is TRBJ1-2; D perhaps matches TRBD1 (5 bases). V was clipped by 4 bases and J by 6 bases, with 10 bases between them. CDR3 length: 12 residues. Per the germline V gene, CDR1 is SGHRS and CDR2 is YFSETQ.

This clonotype was counted many times. This rearrangement joins TRBV29-1 to TRBJ1-2; TRBD1 agrees at 7 bases. CDR3 length: 14 residues. Germline V gene sequence: CDR1 SQVTM, CDR2 ANQGSEA. Losses at the gene ends were 2 bases for V and 2 bases for J; bases not matched to a gene: 5. CDR3 in amino acids: CSVEKGAENYGYTF. The CDR3 DNA sequence: TGCAGCGTTGAAAAGGGGGCAGAGAACTATGGCTACACCTTC.

This clonotype showed up many times. The chain joins TRBV6-1 to TRBJ2-3; possible D gene TRBD2, 6 bases. The CDR3 is 14 residues long. With 6 bases removed from V and 2 bases from J, the gap between germline ends came to 12 bases. Per germline, CDR1 MNHNS and CDR2 SASEGT. Written as DNA, the CDR3 is TGTGCCAGCAGACCGATACTAGCCACAGATACGCAGTATTTT. It translates to CASRPILATDTQYF.

The chain is built from TRBV2 and TRBJ1-4, with D possibly TRBD1 on 5 matching bases. The length of the CDR3 is 15 residues. V shed 4 bases and J shed 8 bases, with 17 bases lying between them. Germline CDR1 is SNHLY and CDR2 is FYNNEI. The DNA of the CDR3 is TGTGCCAGCAGTGTGGCCGGGGGTATAGGGGAAAAACTGTTTTTT. It yields the protein CASSVAGGIGEKLFF.

This clonotype came up many times. The rearrangement uses TRBV20-1 and TRBJ2-1; the match to TRBD2 covers 7 bases. V shed 5 bases, J shed 5 bases, and the junction held 9 bases outside the gene matches. The CDR3 extends over 14 amino acids. Germline CDR1 reads DFQATT; CDR2 reads SNEGSKA (reference sequence). CDR3 residues: CSAPQRGIDNEQFF. As DNA, the CDR3 is TGCAGTGCTCCCCAGCGGGGTATAGACAATGAGCAGTTCTTC.